This is a list of T cell receptor beta chains from one sample in a study of OX40 agonist ivuxolimab in advanced cancers. Clones were read by immunoSEQ multiplex PCR, and TCRdb kept only the in-frame ones, dropping some. This table has about 64,000 clones, 70% to 90% appearing once. Material: CD4+ or CD8+ T cells sorted from blood, obtained in a trial of the OX40 agonist ivuxolimab. These receptor sequences come from an adult with an advanced solid tumor such as melanoma, head and neck, liver or kidney cancer. Each CDR3 is given with its conserved first and last residue. The D gene is left open where the match is weak. Size tells how often a clone was seen (once, few, many) or the class of an expanded clone, and some rows leave it out.

v_call: TRBV4-3
d_call: TRBD1
clone_size: .
j_call: TRBJ1-2
cdr3_nt: TGCGCCAGCAGCCCTAGACAGGGAGGGGGCTCAGCTAACTATGGCTACACCTTC
cdr3_aa: CASSPRQGGGSANYGYTF

v_call: TRBV18
d_call: .
clone_size: few
j_call: TRBJ1-6
cdr3_nt: TGTGCCAGCTCCGATAAGAATTCACCCCTCCACTTT
cdr3_aa: CASSDKNSPLHF

v_call: TRBV18
d_call: .
clone_size: .
j_call: TRBJ2-1
cdr3_nt: TGTGCCAGCTCACCCCGGGGCCAGGGTACATACAATGAGCAGTTCTTC
cdr3_aa: CASSPRGQGTYNEQFF

v_call: TRBV7-2
d_call: .
clone_size: .
j_call: TRBJ1-5
cdr3_nt: TGTGCCAGCAGCTTATTGGGGGGGGAGTCGCGTCAGCCCCAGCATTTT
cdr3_aa: CASSLLGGESRQPQHF

v_call: TRBV4-1
d_call: .
clone_size: .
j_call: TRBJ2-5
cdr3_nt: TGCGCCAGCAGCCGAGGGCACCAAGAGACCCAGTACTTC
cdr3_aa: CASSRGHQETQYF

v_call: TRBV10-2
d_call: .
clone_size: .
j_call: TRBJ1-1
cdr3_nt: TGCGCCAGCAGTAAACAGGGAACGGTCACTGAAGCTTTCTTT
cdr3_aa: CASSKQGTVTEAFF

v_call: TRBV4-1
d_call: TRBD1
clone_size: .
j_call: TRBJ1-5
cdr3_nt: TGCGCCAGCAGCCAAGATCCGCAGGGGGAACATCAGCCCCAGCATTTT
cdr3_aa: CASSQDPQGEHQPQHF

v_call: TRBV7-6
d_call: TRBD2
clone_size: .
j_call: TRBJ2-1
cdr3_nt: TGTGCCAGCAGCTTAGCCCATAGCGGGAACAATGAGCAGTTCTTC
cdr3_aa: CASSLAHSGNNEQFF

v_call: TRBV7-3
d_call: TRBD2
clone_size: .
j_call: TRBJ2-3
cdr3_nt: TGTGCCAGCAGCCCACTAGCGGGGGGGCCAGATACGCAGTATTTT
cdr3_aa: CASSPLAGGPDTQYF

v_call: TRBV2
d_call: TRBD1
clone_size: .
j_call: TRBJ1-3
cdr3_nt: TGTGCCAGCACTCCCAGGGGGAACTCTGGAAACACCATATATTTT
cdr3_aa: CASTPRGNSGNTIYF

v_call: TRBV27
d_call: TRBD1
clone_size: .
j_call: TRBJ1-2
cdr3_nt: TGTGCCAGCAGTTTCTCCCCCGCACGACAGGGCTGGTATGGCTACACCTTC
cdr3_aa: CASSFSPARQGWYGYTF

v_call: TRBV7-9
d_call: .
clone_size: few
j_call: TRBJ1-1
cdr3_nt: TGTGCCAGCAGCTCAAACTTGGGGGTGAACACTGAAGCTTTCTTT
cdr3_aa: CASSSNLGVNTEAFF

v_call: TRBV6-1
d_call: TRBD2
clone_size: once
j_call: TRBJ2-1
cdr3_nt: TGTGCCAGCAGACTAGCGGCCTACAATGAGCAGTTCTTC
cdr3_aa: CASRLAAYNEQFF

v_call: TRBV10-2
d_call: .
clone_size: .
j_call: TRBJ1-6
cdr3_nt: TGCGCCAGCAGGGGAAATTCACCCCTCCACTTT
cdr3_aa: CASRGNSPLHF

v_call: TRBV6-1
d_call: .
clone_size: few
j_call: TRBJ1-2
cdr3_nt: TGTGCCAGCCGCGGGGAATGGCTTTATGGCTACACCTTC
cdr3_aa: CASRGEWLYGYTF

v_call: TRBV7-2
d_call: TRBD1
clone_size: .
j_call: TRBJ1-1
cdr3_nt: TGTGCCAGCAGCCGAGGAGGGACAGGGAGTGAAGCTTTCTTT
cdr3_aa: CASSRGGTGSEAFF

v_call: TRBV5-1
d_call: TRBD1
clone_size: few
j_call: TRBJ2-2
cdr3_nt: TGCGCCAGCAGCGGCCGGGGGACAGGGGTAACCGGGGAGCTGTTTTTT
cdr3_aa: CASSGRGTGVTGELFF

v_call: TRBV18
d_call: TRBD1
clone_size: .
j_call: TRBJ2-7
cdr3_nt: TGTGCCAGCTCACCACGGACAGGGCTCTCCTACGAGCAGTACTTC
cdr3_aa: CASSPRTGLSYEQYF

v_call: TRBV7-9
d_call: TRBD1
clone_size: .
j_call: TRBJ2-7
cdr3_nt: TGTGCCAGCAGCTCCTGGGACAGGGTCCCATACGAGCAGTACTTC
cdr3_aa: CASSSWDRVPYEQYF

v_call: TRBV9
d_call: .
clone_size: .
j_call: TRBJ1-6
cdr3_nt: TGTGCCAGCAACCTGGCCGTAGGTTCACCCCTCCACTTT
cdr3_aa: CASNLAVGSPLHF

v_call: TRBV21-1
d_call: .
clone_size: .
j_call: TRBJ1-5
cdr3_nt: TGTGCCAGCAGCAAATCGGGGGGGCGCAATCAGCCCCAGCATTTT
cdr3_aa: CASSKSGGRNQPQHF

v_call: TRBV19
d_call: .
clone_size: .
j_call: TRBJ1-1
cdr3_nt: TGTGCCAGTAGTATAGGGGGAGGGCGGGCGAACACTGAAGCTTTCTTT
cdr3_aa: CASSIGGGRANTEAFF

v_call: TRBV7-9
d_call: TRBD2
clone_size: .
j_call: TRBJ2-7
cdr3_nt: TGTGCCAGCAGCTCCAGGACTAGCGGGAGTTACGAGCAGTACTTC
cdr3_aa: CASSSRTSGSYEQYF

v_call: TRBV6-5
d_call: .
clone_size: .
j_call: TRBJ2-7
cdr3_nt: TGTGCCAGCAGCCAGCCGGTACTCTACGAGCAGTACTTC
cdr3_aa: CASSQPVLYEQYF

v_call: TRBV5-8
d_call: TRBD2
clone_size: .
j_call: TRBJ2-1
cdr3_nt: TGTGCCAGCAGCTCATCGGGAGGAGTCGATGAGCAGTTCTTC
cdr3_aa: CASSSSGGVDEQFF

v_call: TRBV7-3
d_call: .
clone_size: .
j_call: TRBJ2-2
cdr3_nt: TGTGCCAGCAGCCCCTTTCGGGCTGGTTCTTCCGGGGAGCTGTTTTTT
cdr3_aa: CASSPFRAGSSGELFF

v_call: TRBV27
d_call: .
clone_size: few
j_call: TRBJ1-5
cdr3_nt: TGTGCCAGCAGTTCGAGTAGGACACCCAATCAGCCCCAGCATTTT
cdr3_aa: CASSSSRTPNQPQHF

v_call: TRBV5-4
d_call: TRBD1
clone_size: .
j_call: TRBJ2-1
cdr3_nt: TGTGCCAGCAGCTCCGGGACAGGGGGTTACAATGAGCAGTTCTTC
cdr3_aa: CASSSGTGGYNEQFF

v_call: TRBV28
d_call: .
clone_size: .
j_call: TRBJ1-3
cdr3_nt: TGTGCCATATACTCTGGAAACACCATATATTTT
cdr3_aa: CAIYSGNTIYF

v_call: TRBV11-1
d_call: .
clone_size: .
j_call: TRBJ1-2
cdr3_nt: TGTGCCAGCAGCTTACCGGGGACCCAGGCGGATGGCTACACCTTC
cdr3_aa: CASSLPGTQADGYTF

v_call: TRBV18
d_call: TRBD1
clone_size: .
j_call: TRBJ1-5
cdr3_nt: TGTGCCAGCTCACGACTGGGACAGGGGGCGGATCAGCCCCAGCATTTT
cdr3_aa: CASSRLGQGADQPQHF

v_call: TRBV7-2
d_call: TRBD2
clone_size: .
j_call: TRBJ2-2
cdr3_nt: TGTGCCAGCAGCCCCAGACTAGCTCGAGACGGGGAGCTGTTTTTT
cdr3_aa: CASSPRLARDGELFF

v_call: TRBV7-2
d_call: .
clone_size: .
j_call: TRBJ1-3
cdr3_nt: TGTGCCAGCAGCTTACCTCCCCGCGGAAACACCATATATTTT
cdr3_aa: CASSLPPRGNTIYF

v_call: TRBV4-1
d_call: .
clone_size: few
j_call: TRBJ2-2
cdr3_nt: TGCGCCAGCAGCCAAGCTCCTTTCCGGGGCCACGGGGAGCTGTTTTTT
cdr3_aa: CASSQAPFRGHGELFF

v_call: TRBV4-1
d_call: .
clone_size: .
j_call: TRBJ1-1
cdr3_nt: TGCGCCAGCAGCCTCCACTCACGGCAGAACACTGAAGCTTTCTTT
cdr3_aa: CASSLHSRQNTEAFF

v_call: TRBV5-4
d_call: TRBD2
clone_size: few
j_call: TRBJ2-7
cdr3_nt: TGTGCCAGCAGCTTGGGACTAGCGGGAGAAGCCTACGAGCAGTACTTC
cdr3_aa: CASSLGLAGEAYEQYF

v_call: TRBV28
d_call: .
clone_size: once
j_call: TRBJ2-7
cdr3_nt: TGTGCCAGCAGGGAACACTCACCCTCCCTCAGAAAGCAGTACTTC
cdr3_aa: CASREHSPSLRKQYF

v_call: TRBV5-1
d_call: .
clone_size: .
j_call: TRBJ2-1
cdr3_nt: TGCGCGAGCAGTTCGGCAGGGAGCTCCTACAATGAGCAGTTCTTC
cdr3_aa: CASSSAGSSYNEQFF

v_call: TRBV7-2
d_call: .
clone_size: .
j_call: TRBJ2-5
cdr3_nt: TGTGCCAGCAGCTTCCGCACGAACAGCCGCCAAGAGACCCAGTACTTC
cdr3_aa: CASSFRTNSRQETQYF

v_call: TRBV9
d_call: .
clone_size: .
j_call: TRBJ1-4
cdr3_nt: TGTGCCAGCAGCGTAGATGGGACTAATGAAAAACTGTTTTTT
cdr3_aa: CASSVDGTNEKLFF

v_call: TRBV9
d_call: TRBD1
clone_size: .
j_call: TRBJ1-3
cdr3_nt: TGTGCCAGCAGCCCCTCGGCCAGGGGGAACACCATATATTTT
cdr3_aa: CASSPSARGNTIYF

v_call: TRBV7-2
d_call: .
clone_size: .
j_call: TRBJ2-5
cdr3_nt: TGTGCCAGCAGCTTAGGACTAGGGACAGCCCAAGAGACCCAGTACTTC
cdr3_aa: CASSLGLGTAQETQYF

v_call: TRBV4-1
d_call: .
clone_size: once
j_call: TRBJ2-3
cdr3_nt: TGCGCCAGCAGCCAAGATCAGGGGACAGATACGCAGTATTTT
cdr3_aa: CASSQDQGTDTQYF

v_call: TRBV21-1
d_call: .
clone_size: .
j_call: TRBJ1-2
cdr3_nt: TGTGCCAGCAGCCCCCGACGAGGGGCCTATGGCTACACCTTC
cdr3_aa: CASSPRRGAYGYTF

v_call: TRBV4-3
d_call: .
clone_size: .
j_call: TRBJ2-2
cdr3_nt: TGCGCCAGCAGCCAAGATGAGGTAGCTGGCGGGGAGCTGTTTTTT
cdr3_aa: CASSQDEVAGGELFF

v_call: TRBV5-1
d_call: .
clone_size: .
j_call: TRBJ1-6
cdr3_nt: TGCGCCAGCAGCTTGGAAATCGATTCACCCCTCCACTTT
cdr3_aa: CASSLEIDSPLHF

v_call: TRBV18
d_call: .
clone_size: .
j_call: TRBJ2-7
cdr3_nt: TGTGCCAGCTCATCGCGCGGTGACGAGCAGTACTTC
cdr3_aa: CASSSRGDEQYF

v_call: TRBV2
d_call: .
clone_size: .
j_call: TRBJ2-5
cdr3_nt: TGTGCCAGCTCCTCGACAGGGAGGCAAGAGACCCAGTACTTC
cdr3_aa: CASSSTGRQETQYF

v_call: TRBV7-2
d_call: TRBD1
clone_size: once
j_call: TRBJ2-7
cdr3_nt: TGTGCCAGCAGCCTAACAAAAACCGGGACAGAGAACTTC
cdr3_aa: CASSLTKTGTENF

v_call: TRBV7-2
d_call: .
clone_size: .
j_call: TRBJ2-3
cdr3_nt: TGTGCCAGCAGCTTAGTGGGCTCGGGGGGCCTAGATACGCAGTATTTT
cdr3_aa: CASSLVGSGGLDTQYF

v_call: TRBV7-2
d_call: .
clone_size: .
j_call: TRBJ2-2
cdr3_nt: TGTGCCAGCAGCTTAGGATTCGAGCACGGGGAGCTGTTTTTT
cdr3_aa: CASSLGFEHGELFF

v_call: TRBV11-2
d_call: .
clone_size: .
j_call: TRBJ1-3
cdr3_nt: TGTGCCAGCAGCTCTCAGACGAACCCTGGAAACACCATATATTTT
cdr3_aa: CASSSQTNPGNTIYF

v_call: TRBV7-3
d_call: TRBD1
clone_size: few
j_call: TRBJ1-1
cdr3_nt: TGTGCCAGCAGCGGACAGGGGCCGGGGACTGAAGCTTTCTTT
cdr3_aa: CASSGQGPGTEAFF

v_call: TRBV7-2
d_call: TRBD1
clone_size: .
j_call: TRBJ1-1
cdr3_nt: TGTGCCAGCAGCTTGGGGACAGGGGAATTAGGAACTGAAGCTTTCTTT
cdr3_aa: CASSLGTGELGTEAFF

v_call: TRBV6-1
d_call: .
clone_size: .
j_call: TRBJ2-3
cdr3_nt: TGTGCCAGTCTCATGGGGATGACAGATACGCAGTATTTT
cdr3_aa: CASLMGMTDTQYF

v_call: TRBV29-1
d_call: .
clone_size: .
j_call: TRBJ2-1
cdr3_nt: TGCAGCGTTGTCCCCCGCGGCAATGAGCAGTTCTTC
cdr3_aa: CSVVPRGNEQFF